The clone carrying this TCR beta chain has only a few counts. Its specificity is unknown. The sample belongs to a study of T cell repertoires in cytomegalovirus infection. Across the whole study: Well-studied HLA-B-restricted CMV epitopes were used in the study alongside recently identified HLA-C-restricted ones. It was the public TCR beta signatures that indicated both CMV infection and matching HLA type.

TCRdb recomputed calls from the reads with MiXCR, one row per CDR3 protein. The data show roughly 990,000 distinct CDR3 sequences, roughly 30% seen once. The source of this sequence is a human donor in good health (CMV status not recorded). Some clones in this sample may be carry-over from other donors' samples. The source was cultured CD8+ T cells from PBMCs, collected from culture after CMV antigen stimulation.

The CDR3 region is CASSFYRFTRADTQYF. CDR3 bases: TGTGCCAGCAGCTTTTACCGATTTACGAGGGCCGATACGCAGTATTTT. This chain uses TRBV7-6 with TRBJ2-3; D perhaps matches TRBD2 (5 bases). The V gene's germline CDR1 is SGHVS and CDR2 FNYEAQ. The ends were cut back, 3 bases at V and 6 bases at J, with 19 bases in the middle. This CDR3 is built from 16 residues.